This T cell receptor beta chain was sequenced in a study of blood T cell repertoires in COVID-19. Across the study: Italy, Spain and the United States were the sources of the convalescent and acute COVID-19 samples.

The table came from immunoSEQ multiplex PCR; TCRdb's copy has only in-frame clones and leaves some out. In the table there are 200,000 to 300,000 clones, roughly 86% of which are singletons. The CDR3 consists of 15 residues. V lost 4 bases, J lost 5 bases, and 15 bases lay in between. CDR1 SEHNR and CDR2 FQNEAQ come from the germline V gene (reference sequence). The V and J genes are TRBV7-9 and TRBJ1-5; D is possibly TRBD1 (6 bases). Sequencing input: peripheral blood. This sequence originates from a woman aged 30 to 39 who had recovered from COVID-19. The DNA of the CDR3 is TGTGCCAGCAGCTCCATGGGGGCGGTCGATCAGCCCCAGCATTTT. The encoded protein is CASSSMGAVDQPQHF. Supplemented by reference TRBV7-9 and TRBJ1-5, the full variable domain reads DTGVSQNPRHKITKRGQNVTFRCDPISEHNRLYWYRQTLGQGPEFLTYFQNEAQLEKSRLLSDRFSAERPKGSFSTLEIQRTEQGDSAMYLCASSSMGAVDQPQHFGDGTRLSIL.